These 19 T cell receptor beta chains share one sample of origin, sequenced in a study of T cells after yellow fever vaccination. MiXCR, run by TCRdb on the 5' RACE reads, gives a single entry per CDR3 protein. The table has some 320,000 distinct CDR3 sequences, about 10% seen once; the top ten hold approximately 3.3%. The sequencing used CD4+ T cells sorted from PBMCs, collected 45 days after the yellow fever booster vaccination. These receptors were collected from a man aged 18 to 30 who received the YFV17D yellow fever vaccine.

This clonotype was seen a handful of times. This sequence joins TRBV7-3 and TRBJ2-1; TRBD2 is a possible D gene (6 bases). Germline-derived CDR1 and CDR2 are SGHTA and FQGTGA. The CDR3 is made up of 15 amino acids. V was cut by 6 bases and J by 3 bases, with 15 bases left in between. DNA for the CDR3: TGTGCCAGCAGACCCGCGGGGATCGGCTACAATGAGCAGTTCTTC. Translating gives CASRPAGIGYNEQFF.

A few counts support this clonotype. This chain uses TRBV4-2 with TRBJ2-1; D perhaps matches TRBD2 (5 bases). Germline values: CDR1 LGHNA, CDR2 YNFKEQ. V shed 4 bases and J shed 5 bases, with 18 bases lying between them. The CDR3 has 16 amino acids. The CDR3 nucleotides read TGTGCCAGCAGCCGATCTGGAAGCGGTGGGGACAATGAGCAGTTCTTC. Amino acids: CASSRSGSGGDNEQFF.

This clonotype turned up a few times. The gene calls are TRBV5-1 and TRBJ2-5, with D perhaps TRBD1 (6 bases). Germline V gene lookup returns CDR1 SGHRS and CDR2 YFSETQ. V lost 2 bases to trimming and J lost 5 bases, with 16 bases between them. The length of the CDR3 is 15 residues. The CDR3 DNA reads TGCGCCAGCAGCTTTGGTACAGGGTTGGGGGAGACCCAGTACTTC. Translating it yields CASSFGTGLGETQYF.

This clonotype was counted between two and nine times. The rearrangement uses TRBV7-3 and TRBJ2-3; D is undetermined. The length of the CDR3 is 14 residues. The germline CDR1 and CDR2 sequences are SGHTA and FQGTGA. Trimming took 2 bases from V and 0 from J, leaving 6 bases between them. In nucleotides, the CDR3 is TGTGCCAGCAGCTTACTAACTAGCACAGATACGCAGTATTTT. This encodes CASSLLTSTDTQYF.

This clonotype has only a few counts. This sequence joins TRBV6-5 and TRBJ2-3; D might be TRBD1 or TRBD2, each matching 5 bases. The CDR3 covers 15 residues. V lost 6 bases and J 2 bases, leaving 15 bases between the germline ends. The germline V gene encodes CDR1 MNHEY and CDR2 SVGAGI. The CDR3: CASRRLWGSTDTQYF. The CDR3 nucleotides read TGTGCCAGCAGGCGCCTATGGGGGTCCACAGATACGCAGTATTTT.

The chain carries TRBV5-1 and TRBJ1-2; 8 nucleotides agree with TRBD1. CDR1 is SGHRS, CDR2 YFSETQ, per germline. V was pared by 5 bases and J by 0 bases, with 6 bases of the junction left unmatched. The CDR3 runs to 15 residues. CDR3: CASSLNRGSNYGYTF. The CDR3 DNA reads TGCGCCAGCAGTCTGAACAGGGGGTCTAACTATGGCTACACCTTC.

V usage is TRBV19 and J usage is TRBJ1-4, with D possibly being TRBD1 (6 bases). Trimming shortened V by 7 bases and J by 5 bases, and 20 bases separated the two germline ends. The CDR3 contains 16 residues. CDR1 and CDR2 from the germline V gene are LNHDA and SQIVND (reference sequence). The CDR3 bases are TGTGCCAGTACCTCCTATGGGGGGCCATTAAATGAAAAACTGTTTTTT. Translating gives CASTSYGGPLNEKLFF.

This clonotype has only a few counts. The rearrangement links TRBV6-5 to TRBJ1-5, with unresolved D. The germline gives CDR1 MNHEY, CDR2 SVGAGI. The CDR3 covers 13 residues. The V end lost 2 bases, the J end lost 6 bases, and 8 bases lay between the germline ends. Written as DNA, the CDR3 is TGTGCCAGCAGTTACAGCCCAGTTCAGCCCCAGCATTTT. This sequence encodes CASSYSPVQPQHF.

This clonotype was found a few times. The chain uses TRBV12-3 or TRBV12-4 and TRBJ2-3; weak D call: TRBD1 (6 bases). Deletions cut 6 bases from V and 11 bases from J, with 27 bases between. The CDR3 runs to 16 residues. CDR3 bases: TGTGCCAGCAGCCGCAACTCCGGGACACCGGCGACGCGGCAGTATTTT. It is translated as CASSRNSGTPATRQYF.

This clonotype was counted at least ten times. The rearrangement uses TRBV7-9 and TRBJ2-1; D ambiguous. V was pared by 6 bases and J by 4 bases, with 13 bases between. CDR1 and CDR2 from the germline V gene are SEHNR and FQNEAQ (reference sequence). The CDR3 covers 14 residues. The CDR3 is CASSPLAQYNEQFF. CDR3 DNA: TGTGCCAGCAGTCCCCTCGCCCAGTACAATGAGCAGTTCTTC.

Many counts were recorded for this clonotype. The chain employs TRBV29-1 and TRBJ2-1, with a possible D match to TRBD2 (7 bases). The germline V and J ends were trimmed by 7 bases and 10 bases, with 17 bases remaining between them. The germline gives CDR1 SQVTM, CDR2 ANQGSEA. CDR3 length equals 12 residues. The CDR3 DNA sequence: TGCAGCGGCACGTCGGGGGGCTGGGAGCAGTTCTTC. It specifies CSGTSGGWEQFF.

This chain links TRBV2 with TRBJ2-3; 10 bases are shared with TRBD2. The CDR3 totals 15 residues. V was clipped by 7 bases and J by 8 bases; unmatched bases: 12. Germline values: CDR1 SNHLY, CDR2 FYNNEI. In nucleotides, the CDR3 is TGTGCCAGCAAGGGGGCTAGCGGGGGTCCCGGTACGCAGTATTTT. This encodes CASKGASGGPGTQYF.

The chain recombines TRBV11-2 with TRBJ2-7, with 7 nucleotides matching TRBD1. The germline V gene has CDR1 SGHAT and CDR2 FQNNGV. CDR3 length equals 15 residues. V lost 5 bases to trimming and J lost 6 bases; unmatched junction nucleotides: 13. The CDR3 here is CASSPLWGQRGEQYV. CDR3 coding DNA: TGTGCCAGCAGCCCCCTCTGGGGACAGAGGGGCGAGCAGTACGTC.

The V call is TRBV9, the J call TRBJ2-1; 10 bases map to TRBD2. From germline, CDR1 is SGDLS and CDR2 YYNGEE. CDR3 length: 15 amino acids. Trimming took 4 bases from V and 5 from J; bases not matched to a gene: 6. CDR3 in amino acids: CASSQGGLANNEQFF. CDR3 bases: TGTGCCAGCAGCCAGGGGGGACTAGCGAACAATGAGCAGTTCTTC. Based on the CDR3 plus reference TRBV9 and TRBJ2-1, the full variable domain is DSGVTQTPKHLITATGQRVTLRCSPRSGDLSVYWYQQSLDQGLQFLIQYYNGEERAKGNILERFSAQQFPDLHSELNLSSLELGDSALYFCASSQGGLANNEQFFGPGTRLTVL.

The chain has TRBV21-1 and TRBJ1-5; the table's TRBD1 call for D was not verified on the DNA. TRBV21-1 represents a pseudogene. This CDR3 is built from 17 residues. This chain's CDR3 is CASSKAGAREDNQPQHF. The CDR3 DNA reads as TGTGCCAGCAGCAAAGCAGGGGCCAGGGAAGACAATCAGCCCCAGCATTTT.

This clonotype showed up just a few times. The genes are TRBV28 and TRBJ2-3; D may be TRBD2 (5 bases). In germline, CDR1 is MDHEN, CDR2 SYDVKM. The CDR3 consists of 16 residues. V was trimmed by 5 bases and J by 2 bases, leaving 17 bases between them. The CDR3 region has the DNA TGTGCCAGCAGTCAGCGGTCCGGACGGTACACAGATACGCAGTATTTT. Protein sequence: CASSQRSGRYTDTQYF. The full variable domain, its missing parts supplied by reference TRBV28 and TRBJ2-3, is DVKVTQSSRYLVKRTGEKVFLECVQDMDHENMFWYRQDPGLGLRLIYFSYDVKMKEKGDIPEGYSVSREKKERFSLILESASTNQTSMYLCASSQRSGRYTDTQYFGPGTRLTVL.

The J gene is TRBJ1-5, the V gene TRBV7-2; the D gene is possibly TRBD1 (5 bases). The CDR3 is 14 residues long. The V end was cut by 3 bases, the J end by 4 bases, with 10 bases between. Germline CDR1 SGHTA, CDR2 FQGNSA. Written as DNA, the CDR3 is TGTGCCAGCAGCTTCGGGACGGCTAATCAGCCCCAGCATTTT. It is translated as CASSFGTANQPQHF. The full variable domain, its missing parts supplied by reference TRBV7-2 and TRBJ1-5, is GAGVSQSPSNKVTEKGKDVELRCDPISGHTALYWYRQSLGQGLEFLIYFQGNSAPDKSGLPSDRFSAERTGGSVSTLTIQRTQQEDSAVYLCASSFGTANQPQHFGDGTRLSIL.

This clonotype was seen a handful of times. The CDR3 loop reads CSASPRGDGYTF. CDR3 coding DNA: TGCAGTGCTAGCCCCAGGGGAGATGGCTACACCTTC. This chain connects TRBV20-1 to TRBJ1-2, with D possibly being TRBD1 (6 bases). CDR3 length equals 12 residues. Trimming stripped 3 bases from V and 6 bases from J, with 11 bases between. Germline V gene data show CDR1 as DFQATT and CDR2 as SNEGSKA (reference sequence).

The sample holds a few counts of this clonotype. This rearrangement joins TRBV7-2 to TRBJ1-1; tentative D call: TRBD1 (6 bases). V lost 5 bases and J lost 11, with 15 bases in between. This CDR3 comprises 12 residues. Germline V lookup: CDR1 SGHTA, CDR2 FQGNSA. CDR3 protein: CASSPGQYGAFF. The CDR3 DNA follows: TGTGCCAGCAGCCCCGGACAGTATGGGGCTTTCTTT. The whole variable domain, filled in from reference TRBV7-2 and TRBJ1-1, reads GAGVSQSPSNKVTEKGKDVELRCDPISGHTALYWYRQSLGQGLEFLIYFQGNSAPDKSGLPSDRFSAERTGGSVSTLTIQRTQQEDSAVYLCASSPGQYGAFFGQGTRLTVV.